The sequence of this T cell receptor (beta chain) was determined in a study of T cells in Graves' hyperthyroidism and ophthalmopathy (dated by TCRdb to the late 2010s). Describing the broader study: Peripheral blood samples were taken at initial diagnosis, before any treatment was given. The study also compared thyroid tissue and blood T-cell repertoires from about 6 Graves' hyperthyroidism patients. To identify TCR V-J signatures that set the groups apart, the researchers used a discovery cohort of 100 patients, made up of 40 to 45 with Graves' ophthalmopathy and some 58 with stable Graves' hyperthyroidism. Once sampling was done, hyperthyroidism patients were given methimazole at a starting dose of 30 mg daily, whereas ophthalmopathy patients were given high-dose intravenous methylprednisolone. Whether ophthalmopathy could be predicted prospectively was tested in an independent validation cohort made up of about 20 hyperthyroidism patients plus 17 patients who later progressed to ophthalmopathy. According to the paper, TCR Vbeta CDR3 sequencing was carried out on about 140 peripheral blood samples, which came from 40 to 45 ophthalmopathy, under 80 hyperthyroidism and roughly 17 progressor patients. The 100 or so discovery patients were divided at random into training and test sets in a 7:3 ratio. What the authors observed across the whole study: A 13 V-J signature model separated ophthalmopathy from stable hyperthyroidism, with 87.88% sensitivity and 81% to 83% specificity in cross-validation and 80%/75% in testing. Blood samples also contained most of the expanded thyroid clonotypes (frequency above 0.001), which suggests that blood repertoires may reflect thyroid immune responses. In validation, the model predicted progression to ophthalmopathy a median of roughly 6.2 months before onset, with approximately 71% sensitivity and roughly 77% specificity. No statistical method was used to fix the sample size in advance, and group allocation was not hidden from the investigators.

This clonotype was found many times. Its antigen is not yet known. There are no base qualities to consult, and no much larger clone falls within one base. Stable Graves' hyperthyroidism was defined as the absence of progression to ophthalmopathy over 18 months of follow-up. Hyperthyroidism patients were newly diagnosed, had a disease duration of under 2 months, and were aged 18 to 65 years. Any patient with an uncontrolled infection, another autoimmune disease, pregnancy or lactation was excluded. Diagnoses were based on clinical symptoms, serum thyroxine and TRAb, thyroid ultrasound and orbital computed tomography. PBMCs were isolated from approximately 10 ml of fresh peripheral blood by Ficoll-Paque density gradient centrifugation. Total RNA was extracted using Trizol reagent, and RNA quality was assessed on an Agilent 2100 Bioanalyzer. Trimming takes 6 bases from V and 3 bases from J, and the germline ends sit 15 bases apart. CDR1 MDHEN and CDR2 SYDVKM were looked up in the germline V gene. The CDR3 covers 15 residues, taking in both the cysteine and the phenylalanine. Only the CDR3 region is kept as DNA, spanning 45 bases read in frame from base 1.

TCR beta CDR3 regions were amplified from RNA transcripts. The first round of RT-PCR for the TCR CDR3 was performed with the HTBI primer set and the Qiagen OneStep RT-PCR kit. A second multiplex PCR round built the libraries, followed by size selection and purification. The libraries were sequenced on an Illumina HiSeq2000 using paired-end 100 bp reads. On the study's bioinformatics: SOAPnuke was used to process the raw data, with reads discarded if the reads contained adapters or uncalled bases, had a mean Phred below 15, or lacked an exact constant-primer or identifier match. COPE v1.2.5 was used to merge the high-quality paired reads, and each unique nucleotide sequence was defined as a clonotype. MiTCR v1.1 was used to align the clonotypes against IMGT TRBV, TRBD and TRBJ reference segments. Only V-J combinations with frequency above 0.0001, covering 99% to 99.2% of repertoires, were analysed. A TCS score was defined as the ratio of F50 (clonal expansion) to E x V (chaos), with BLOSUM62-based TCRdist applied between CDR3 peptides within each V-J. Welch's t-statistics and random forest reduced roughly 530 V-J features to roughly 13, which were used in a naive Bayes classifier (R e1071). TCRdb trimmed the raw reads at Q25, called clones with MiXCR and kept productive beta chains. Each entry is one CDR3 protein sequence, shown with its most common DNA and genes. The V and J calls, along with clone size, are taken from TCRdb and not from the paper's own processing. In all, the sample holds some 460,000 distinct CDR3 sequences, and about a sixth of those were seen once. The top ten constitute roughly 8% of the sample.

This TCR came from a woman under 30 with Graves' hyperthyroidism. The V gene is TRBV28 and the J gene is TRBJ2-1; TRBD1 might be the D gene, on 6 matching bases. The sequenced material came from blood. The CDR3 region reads CASSHGQFLYNEQFF. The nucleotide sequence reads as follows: TGTGCCAGCAGCCACGGACAGTTCCTCTACAATGAGCAGTTCTTC.